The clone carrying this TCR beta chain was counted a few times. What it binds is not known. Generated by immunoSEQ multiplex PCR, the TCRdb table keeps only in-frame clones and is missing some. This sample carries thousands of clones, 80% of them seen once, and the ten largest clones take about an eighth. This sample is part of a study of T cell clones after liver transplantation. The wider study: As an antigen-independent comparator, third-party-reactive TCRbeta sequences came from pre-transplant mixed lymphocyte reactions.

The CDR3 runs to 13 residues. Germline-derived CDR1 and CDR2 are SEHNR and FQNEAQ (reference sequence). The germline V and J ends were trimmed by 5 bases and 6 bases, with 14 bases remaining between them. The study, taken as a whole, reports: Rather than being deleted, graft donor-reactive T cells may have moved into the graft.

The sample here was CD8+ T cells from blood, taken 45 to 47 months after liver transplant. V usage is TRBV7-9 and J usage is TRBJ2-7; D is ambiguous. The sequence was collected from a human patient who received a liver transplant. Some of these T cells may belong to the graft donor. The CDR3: CASSEDPQFEQYF. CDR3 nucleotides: TGTGCCAGCAGCGAGGACCCGCAGTTCGAGCAGTACTTC.